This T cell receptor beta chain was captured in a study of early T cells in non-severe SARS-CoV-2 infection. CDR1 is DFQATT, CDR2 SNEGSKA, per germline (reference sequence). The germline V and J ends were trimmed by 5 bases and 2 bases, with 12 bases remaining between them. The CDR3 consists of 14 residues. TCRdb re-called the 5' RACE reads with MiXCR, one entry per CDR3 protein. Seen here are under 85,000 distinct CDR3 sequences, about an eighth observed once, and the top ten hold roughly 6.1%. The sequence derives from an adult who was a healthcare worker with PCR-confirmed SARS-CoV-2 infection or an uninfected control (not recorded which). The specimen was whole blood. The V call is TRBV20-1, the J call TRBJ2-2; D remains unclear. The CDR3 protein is CSAPRHPNTGELFF. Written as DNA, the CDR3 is TGCAGTGCTCCCCGCCACCCAAACACCGGGGAGCTGTTTTTT.